These 30 T cell receptor beta chains share one sample of origin, sequenced in a study of cytomegalovirus exposure and HLA in healthy donors. PCR was performed using 60 Vbeta and 13 Jbeta primers. Repertoires were generated with immunoSEQ multiplex PCR, while TCRdb's copy carries only in-frame clones and drops some. In the table there are about 200,000 clones, approximately 80% of which are singletons. Sequenced: PBMCs. The source of these receptors is a young man in good health and CMV-seronegative.

The chain links TRBV28 to TRBJ2-7; D perhaps matches TRBD1 (7 bases). V was shortened by 6 bases and J by 4 bases, with 16 bases between the two germline ends. This CDR3 spans 14 amino acids. The V gene's germline CDR1 is MDHEN and CDR2 SYDVKM. CDR3 bases: TGTGCCAGCAGCCAGGCGGGACAGCTTTACGAGCAGTACTTC. Amino acid sequence: CASSQAGQLYEQYF. Full variable domain (missing parts from reference TRBV28 and TRBJ2-7): DVKVTQSSRYLVKRTGEKVFLECVQDMDHENMFWYRQDPGLGLRLIYFSYDVKMKEKGDIPEGYSVSREKKERFSLILESASTNQTSMYLCASSQAGQLYEQYFGPGTRLTVT.

The chain combines TRBV28 with TRBJ2-2, with D hard to call. V gave up 8 bases and J gave up 1 base, with 14 bases separating them. The CDR3 runs to 15 residues. Per germline, CDR1 MDHEN and CDR2 SYDVKM. This chain's CDR3 is CASLNTELNTGELFF. CDR3 DNA: TGTGCCAGCCTCAATACAGAATTGAACACCGGGGAGCTGTTTTTT.

This clone was seen a handful of times. V is TRBV25-1 and J is TRBJ1-1; TRBD1 is a possible D gene (5 bases). The CDR3 is made up of 15 amino acids. V gave up 3 bases and J gave up 6 bases, with 17 bases separating them. Germline CDR1 MGHDK, CDR2 SYGVNS. CDR3 region: CASSEAGGLWSEAFF. The CDR3 DNA reads as TGTGCCAGCAGTGAGGCCGGGGGTTTGTGGTCTGAAGCTTTCTTT.

V is TRBV6-1 and J is TRBJ2-5; TRBD2 matches at 7 bases. J gave up 5 bases and V 4 bases, and 13 bases lay outside the gene matches. The CDR3 covers 16 residues. Germline V gene sequence: CDR1 MNHNS, CDR2 SASEGT. The CDR3 protein is CASSALTSSGWETQYF. In DNA form, the CDR3 reads TGTGCCAGCAGTGCCCTAACCTCTAGCGGTTGGGAGACCCAGTACTTC.

The chain employs TRBV6-6 and TRBJ2-7, with no clear D. The CDR3 is made up of 14 amino acids. Trimming removed 2 bases at V and 1 base at J, with 9 bases between. The germline gives CDR1 MNHNY, CDR2 SVGAGI (reference sequence). The CDR3 reads CASSYGQNSYEQYF. The CDR3 DNA is TGTGCCAGCAGTTACGGCCAGAATTCCTACGAGCAGTACTTC.

CDR3 amino acids: CASIAGAGNYREKLFF. The CDR3 bases are TGTGCCAGCATCGCCGGCGCCGGGAATTATCGTGAAAAACTGTTTTTT. The chain combines TRBV6-6 with TRBJ1-4; D remains ambiguous. The CDR3 runs 16 residues. V was pared by 7 bases and J by 7 bases, with 22 bases between. CDR1 and CDR2 from the germline V gene are MNHNY and SVGAGI (reference sequence).

The CDR3 bases are TGTGCCAGCAGTGGGCAAACCGGACAGAACACTGAAGCTTTCTTT. Translated: CASSGQTGQNTEAFF. V and J are TRBV2 and TRBJ1-1; weak D call: TRBD1 (5 bases). V was clipped by 4 bases and J by 1 base, with 13 bases between them. The CDR3 loop spans 15 amino acids. From germline, CDR1 is SNHLY and CDR2 FYNNEI.

This chain joins TRBV6-5 and TRBJ1-2; TRBD1 matches at 9 bases. J gave up 4 bases and V 5 bases, and 5 bases lay outside the gene matches. Germline V CDR1 and CDR2: MNHEY, SVGAGI. This CDR3 is built from 14 residues. The CDR3 nucleotides read TGTGCCAGCAGTGGCCGGGACAGGGCCTATGGCTACACCTTC. This sequence encodes CASSGRDRAYGYTF.

The chain joins TRBV5-1 to TRBJ2-7; 7 nucleotides match TRBD1. Per germline, CDR1 SGHRS and CDR2 YFSETQ. Trimming removed 6 bases from V and 6 bases from J; junction bases left unmatched: 3. CDR3 length equals 11 residues. The CDR3 nucleotides read TGCGCCAGCAACAGGGGTGGCGAGCAGTACTTC. Protein: CASNRGGEQYF.

This clone was found a few times. The V gene is TRBV13, the J gene TRBJ1-1; 8 nucleotides match TRBD1. The V gene end was trimmed by 5 bases and the J gene end by 5 bases; junction bases not matched to a gene: 7. This CDR3 contains 14 residues. The germline V gene encodes CDR1 PRHDT and CDR2 FYEKMQ (reference sequence). Here the CDR3 DNA reads TGTGCCAGCAGCGCCCGGGACAGGTGGACTGAAGCTTTCTTT. Its protein product is CASSARDRWTEAFF.

This clone was seen a few times. The chain combines TRBV4-3 with TRBJ1-4; the D gene is possibly TRBD1 (6 bases). Germline CDR1 and CDR2: LGHNA and YSLEER. V lost 0 bases to trimming and J lost 4 bases, with 15 bases between them. There are 17 residues in the CDR3. The CDR3 DNA reads TGCGCCAGCAGCCAAGATGGAGCAGGGGCTAATAATGAAAAACTGTTTTTT. Amino acid sequence: CASSQDGAGANNEKLFF.

This rearrangement joins TRBV6-5 to TRBJ1-1, with 7 bases that match TRBD1. In germline, CDR1 is MNHEY, CDR2 SVGAGI. This CDR3 is 14 amino acids long. The V segment lost 4 bases and the J segment 5 bases; nucleotides outside the gene matches: 7. The CDR3 sequence: CASSSYRGRTEAFF. As DNA, the CDR3 is TGTGCCAGCAGTTCGTACAGGGGACGGACTGAAGCTTTCTTT.

This clone was found once. This chain joins TRBV6-5 and TRBJ2-7, with D possibly matching TRBD1 (5 bases). V was cut by 0 bases and J by 2 bases, with 8 bases left in between. The CDR3 is 14 amino acids. CDR1 is MNHEY, CDR2 SVGAGI, per germline. CDR3 loop: CASSYSGATYEQYF. CDR3 coding DNA: TGTGCCAGCAGTTACTCAGGGGCCACCTACGAGCAGTACTTC.

V and J are TRBV6-6 and TRBJ1-5; tentatively, D is TRBD1 (6 bases). Trimming left V 7 bases short and J 3 bases short, with 13 bases between. Germline assignment: CDR1 MNHNY and CDR2 SVGAGI (reference sequence). This CDR3 comprises 14 residues. The chain's CDR3 is CASTQQGINQPQHF. The CDR3 coding sequence is TGTGCCAGCACCCAACAGGGTATCAATCAGCCCCAGCATTTT.

The chain couples TRBV28 to TRBJ2-5, with D perhaps matching TRBD2 (5 bases). Germline V gives CDR1 MDHEN, CDR2 SYDVKM. The CDR3 covers 14 residues. Trimming stripped 1 base from V and 4 bases from J, with 10 bases between. The CDR3 region is CASSLYEGAETQYF. For the CDR3, the DNA is TGTGCCAGCAGTTTATATGAGGGAGCAGAGACCCAGTACTTC.

The V call is TRBV28, the J call TRBJ2-3, with 11 bases matching TRBD2. Germline CDR1 MDHEN, CDR2 SYDVKM. J was trimmed by 2 bases and V by 5 bases; bases with no gene match: 12. There are 18 residues in the CDR3. The CDR3 region has the DNA TGTGCCAGCAGTGGAACCTTTTCACTAGCGGGGGACACAGATACGCAGTATTTT. Amino acid sequence: CASSGTFSLAGDTDTQYF.

This clone appeared a few times. The chain has TRBV28 and TRBJ1-4, with 12 bases aligning to TRBD1. This CDR3 spans 21 amino acids. The V gene end was trimmed by 5 bases and the J gene end by 8 bases; junction bases not matched to a gene: 24. The germline V gene has CDR1 MDHEN and CDR2 SYDVKM. DNA of the CDR3: TGTGCCAGCAGTCCCCACATAGCCCTCCGGGACAGGGGGCACCGAGAGGAAAAACTGTTTTTT. Translated, it gives CASSPHIALRDRGHREEKLFF.

The genes are TRBV28 and TRBJ1-2, with unresolved D. This CDR3 is 15 amino acids long. The germline gives CDR1 MDHEN, CDR2 SYDVKM. Trimming removed 4 bases at V and 2 bases at J, with 14 bases between. CDR3 in amino acids: CASSYNGLGNYGYTF. As DNA, the CDR3 is TGTGCCAGCAGTTACAATGGACTGGGAAACTATGGCTACACCTTC.

This clone was detected only a few times. The chain employs TRBV7-6 and TRBJ2-1, with TRBD2 matching over 13 bases. The CDR3 spans 16 residues. V was clipped by 1 base and J by 5 bases; unmatched bases: 2. Germline loops: CDR1 SGHVS, CDR2 FNYEAQ. The CDR3 sequence is CASSLEGLAGNNEQFF. CDR3 nucleotides: TGTGCCAGCAGCTTAGAGGGACTAGCGGGGAACAATGAGCAGTTCTTC.

This chain uses TRBV9 with TRBJ2-4; 9 nucleotides align to TRBD1. CDR3 length: 12 residues. The germline V gene has CDR1 SGDLS and CDR2 YYNGEE. V lost 10 bases to trimming and J lost 7 bases; unmatched junction nucleotides: 6. The CDR3 protein is CASEDRGNIQYF. The CDR3 DNA is TGTGCCTCCGAAGACAGGGGGAACATTCAGTACTTC.

The J gene is TRBJ2-1, the V gene TRBV15; TRBD2 agrees at 7 bases. The trim removed 0 bases at V and 1 base at J, leaving 15 bases unmatched. The CDR3 has 20 amino acids. In germline, CDR1 is LNHNV, CDR2 YYDKDF (reference sequence). DNA of the CDR3: TGTGCCACCAGCAGAGACACGTTTAGGCTAGCGGACCCGTCCTACAATGAGCAGTTCTTC. It specifies CATSRDTFRLADPSYNEQFF.

The V call is TRBV27, the J call TRBJ2-7, with 10 bases lining up with TRBD2. The germline V gene has CDR1 MNHEY and CDR2 SMNVEV (reference sequence). The trim removed 5 bases at V and 10 bases at J, leaving 14 bases unmatched. CDR3 size: 15 residues. CDR3 DNA: TGTGCCAGCAGTACTCTAGCGGGGGCCGGAGGGTACCAGTACTTC. This sequence encodes CASSTLAGAGGYQYF.

The chain recombines TRBV4-1 with TRBJ1-2; D may be TRBD1 (6 bases). From germline, CDR1 is MGHRA and CDR2 YSYEKL. The CDR3 is 14 amino acids. Trimming removed 7 bases at V and 4 bases at J, with 16 bases between. CDR3 in amino acids: CASNPNTGSYGYTF. DNA for the CDR3: TGCGCCAGCAACCCTAATACAGGGAGCTATGGCTACACCTTC.

The V gene is TRBV6-1, the J gene TRBJ1-6; 8 bases match TRBD1. CDR3 length equals 15 residues. Trimming took 5 bases from V and 6 from J; bases not matched to a gene: 6. Germline-derived CDR1 and CDR2 are MNHNS and SASEGT. The CDR3 coding sequence is TGTGCCAGCAGTACCCGACAGGGGTTTAATTCACCCCTCCACTTT. It specifies CASSTRQGFNSPLHF.

The chain is built from TRBV5-1 and TRBJ2-5, with TRBD1 identical over 7 bases. Germline V gene data show CDR1 as SGHRS and CDR2 as YFSETQ. V trimming: 5 bases; J trimming: 5 bases; junction bases outside the gene matches: 18. The length of the CDR3 is 17 residues. The CDR3 sequence: CASSPGLQGLNGETQYF. The CDR3 nucleotides are TGCGCCAGCAGTCCGGGGCTACAGGGGTTAAACGGGGAGACCCAGTACTTC.

This rearrangement joins TRBV7-9 to TRBJ2-3, with 12 bases matching TRBD2. Germline CDR1 SEHNR, CDR2 FQNEAQ (reference sequence). The CDR3 is made up of 19 amino acids. J lost 6 bases, V lost 8 bases, and 21 bases had no gene match. The CDR3 protein is CASFILPTSLAGGPDTQYF. CDR3 DNA sequence: TGTGCCAGCTTTATTCTGCCGACCTCTCTAGCGGGGGGGCCGGATACGCAGTATTTT.

The V and J genes are TRBV7-2 and TRBJ2-3; the match to TRBD2 covers 15 bases. Germline CDR1 SGHTA, CDR2 FQGNSA. The CDR3 totals 19 residues. V dropped 1 base and J dropped 2; count of bases not matched to a gene: 7. In DNA, the CDR3 is TGTGCCAGCAGCTTAGGGACTAGCGGGGGGGCCTTCCCCACAGATACGCAGTATTTT. Translation: CASSLGTSGGAFPTDTQYF.

The rearrangement joins TRBV19 to TRBJ2-6; no definite D call. Between the trimmed V and J ends, which lost 3 bases and 2 bases, there was a span of 8 bases. The CDR3 sequence is 15 residues long. Germline CDR1 and CDR2: LNHDA and SQIVND (reference sequence). The CDR3 spells CASSIGGAGANVLTF. CDR3 coding DNA: TGTGCCAGTAGTATCGGCGGTGCTGGGGCCAACGTCCTGACTTTC.

This clone is a singleton in its sample. V usage is TRBV29-1 and J usage is TRBJ1-4, with D perhaps matching TRBD1 (6 bases). Looked up from germline, CDR1 is SQVTM and CDR2 is ANQGSEA. The CDR3 has 13 amino acids. Deletions cut 7 bases from V and 5 bases from J, with 14 bases between. The CDR3 bases are TGCAGCGGTCGCAGGGGCCGGAATGAAAAACTGTTTTTT. Encoded protein: CSGRRGRNEKLFF.

The rearrangement uses TRBV7-2 and TRBJ1-5; a possible D gene is TRBD1 (5 bases). This CDR3 region has 14 residues. Trimming pared 1 base from V and 7 bases from J, leaving 11 bases between. Germline V gene data show CDR1 as SGHTA and CDR2 as FQGNSA. The CDR3 nucleotides are TGTGCCAGCAGCTTAGAGTCCAGGGCCCAGCCCCAGCATTTT. Protein product: CASSLESRAQPQHF. Variable domain in full (rest from reference TRBV7-2 and TRBJ1-5): GAGVSQSPSNKVTEKGKDVELRCDPISGHTALYWYRQSLGQGLEFLIYFQGNSAPDKSGLPSDRFSAERTGGSVSTLTIQRTQQEDSAVYLCASSLESRAQPQHFGDGTRLSIL.